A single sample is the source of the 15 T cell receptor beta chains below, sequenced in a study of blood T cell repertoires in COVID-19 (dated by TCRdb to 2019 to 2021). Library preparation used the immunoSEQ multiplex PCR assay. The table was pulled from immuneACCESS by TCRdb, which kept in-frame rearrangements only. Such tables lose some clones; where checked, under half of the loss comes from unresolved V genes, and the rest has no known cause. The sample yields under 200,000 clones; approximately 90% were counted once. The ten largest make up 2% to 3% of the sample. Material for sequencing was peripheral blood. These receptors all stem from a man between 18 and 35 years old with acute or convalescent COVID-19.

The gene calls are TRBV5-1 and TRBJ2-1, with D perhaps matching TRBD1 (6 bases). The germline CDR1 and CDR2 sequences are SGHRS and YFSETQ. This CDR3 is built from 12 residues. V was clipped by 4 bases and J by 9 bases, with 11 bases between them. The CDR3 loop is CASSIRDTEQFF. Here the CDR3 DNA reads TGCGCCAGCAGCATTAGGGACACTGAGCAGTTCTTC. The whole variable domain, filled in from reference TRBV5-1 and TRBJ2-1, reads KAGVTQTPRYLIKTRGQQVTLSCSPISGHRSVSWYQQTPGQGLQFLFEYFSETQRNKGNFPGRFSGRQFSNSRSEMNVSTLELGDSALYLCASSIRDTEQFFGPGTRLTVL.

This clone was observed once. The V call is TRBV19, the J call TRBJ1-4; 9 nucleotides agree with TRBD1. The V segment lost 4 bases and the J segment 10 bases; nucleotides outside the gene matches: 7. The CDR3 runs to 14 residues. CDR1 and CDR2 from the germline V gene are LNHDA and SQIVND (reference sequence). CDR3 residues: CASSTQGAGGKLFF. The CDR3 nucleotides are TGTGCCAGTAGTACACAGGGGGCGGGTGGAAAACTGTTTTTT.

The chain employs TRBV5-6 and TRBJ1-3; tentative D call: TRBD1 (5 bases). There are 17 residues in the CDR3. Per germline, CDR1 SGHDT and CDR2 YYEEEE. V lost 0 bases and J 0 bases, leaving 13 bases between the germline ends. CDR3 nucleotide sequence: TGTGCCAGCAGCTTGGCAGGAGGGGCCCACTCTGGAAACACCATATATTTT. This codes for CASSLAGGAHSGNTIYF.

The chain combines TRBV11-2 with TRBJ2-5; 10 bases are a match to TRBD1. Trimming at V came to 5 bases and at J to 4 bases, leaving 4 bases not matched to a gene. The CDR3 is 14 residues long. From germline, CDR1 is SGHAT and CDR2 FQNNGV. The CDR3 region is CASSPTGGRETQYF. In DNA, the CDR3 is TGTGCCAGCAGCCCGACAGGGGGCCGAGAGACCCAGTACTTC.

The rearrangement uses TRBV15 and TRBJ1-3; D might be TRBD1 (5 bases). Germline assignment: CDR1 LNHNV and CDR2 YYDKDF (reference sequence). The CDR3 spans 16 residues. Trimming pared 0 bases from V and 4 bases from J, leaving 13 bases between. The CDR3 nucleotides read TGTGCCACCAGCAGAGATGGAACAGGCTTCGGAAACACCATATATTTT. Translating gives CATSRDGTGFGNTIYF.

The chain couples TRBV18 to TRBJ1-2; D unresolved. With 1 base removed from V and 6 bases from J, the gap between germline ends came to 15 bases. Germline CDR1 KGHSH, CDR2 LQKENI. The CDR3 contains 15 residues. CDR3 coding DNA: TGTGCCAGCTCACCACGAAACGGTGTCTCTAATGGCTACACCTTC. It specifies CASSPRNGVSNGYTF.

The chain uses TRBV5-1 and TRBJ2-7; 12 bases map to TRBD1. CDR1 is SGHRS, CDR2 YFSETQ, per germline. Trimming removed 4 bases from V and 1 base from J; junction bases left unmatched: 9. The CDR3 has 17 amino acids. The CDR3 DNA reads TGCGCCAGCAGCAGGCGGGGACAGGGGGCGAAATCCTACGAGCAGTACTTC. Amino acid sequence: CASSRRGQGAKSYEQYF. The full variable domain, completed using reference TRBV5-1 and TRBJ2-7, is KAGVTQTPRYLIKTRGQQVTLSCSPISGHRSVSWYQQTPGQGLQFLFEYFSETQRNKGNFPGRFSGRQFSNSRSEMNVSTLELGDSALYLCASSRRGQGAKSYEQYFGPGTRLTVT.

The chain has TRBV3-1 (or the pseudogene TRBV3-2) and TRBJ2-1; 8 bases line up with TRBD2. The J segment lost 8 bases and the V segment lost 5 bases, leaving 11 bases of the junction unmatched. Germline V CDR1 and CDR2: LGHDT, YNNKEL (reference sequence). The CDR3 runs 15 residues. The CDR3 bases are TGTGCCAGCAGCTCCGCCGGGGGGGCTAGGCATGAGCAGTTCTTC. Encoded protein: CASSSAGGARHEQFF.

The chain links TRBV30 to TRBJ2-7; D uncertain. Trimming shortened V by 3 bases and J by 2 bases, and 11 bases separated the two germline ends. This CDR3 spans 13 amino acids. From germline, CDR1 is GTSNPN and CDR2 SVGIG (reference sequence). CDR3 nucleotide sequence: TGTGCCTGGAGCGATCAGGTTACCTACGAGCAGTACTTC. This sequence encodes CAWSDQVTYEQYF.

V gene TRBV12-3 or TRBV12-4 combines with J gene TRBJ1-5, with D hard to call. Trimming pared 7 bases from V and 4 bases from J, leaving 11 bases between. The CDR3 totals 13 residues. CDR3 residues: CASTASLNQPQHF. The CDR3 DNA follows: TGTGCCAGCACCGCTTCCCTAAATCAGCCCCAGCATTTT.

CDR3 in DNA: TGTGCCATCAGTGAGGGGCAGGATAACTATGGCTACACCTTC. Amino acids: CAISEGQDNYGYTF. This chain links TRBV10-3 with TRBJ1-2, with D unclear. CDR1 and CDR2 from the germline V gene are ENHRY and SYGVKD. V shed 2 bases and J shed 1 base, with 8 bases lying between them. The CDR3 contains 14 residues.

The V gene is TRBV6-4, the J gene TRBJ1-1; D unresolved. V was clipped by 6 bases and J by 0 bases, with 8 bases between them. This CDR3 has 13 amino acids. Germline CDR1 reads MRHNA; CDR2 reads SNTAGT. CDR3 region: CASSGELNTEAFF. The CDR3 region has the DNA TGTGCCAGCAGCGGGGAACTGAACACTGAAGCTTTCTTT.

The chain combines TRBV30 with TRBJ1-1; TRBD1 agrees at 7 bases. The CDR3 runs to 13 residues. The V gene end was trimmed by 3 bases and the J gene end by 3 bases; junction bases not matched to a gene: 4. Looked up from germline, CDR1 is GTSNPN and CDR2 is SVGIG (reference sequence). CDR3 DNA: TGTGCCTGGAGCGGACAGGTTGACACTGAAGCTTTCTTT. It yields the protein CAWSGQVDTEAFF.

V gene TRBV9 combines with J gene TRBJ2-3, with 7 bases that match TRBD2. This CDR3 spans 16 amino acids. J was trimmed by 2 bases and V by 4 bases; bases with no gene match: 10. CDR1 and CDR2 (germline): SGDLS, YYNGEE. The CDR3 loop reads CASSSGLGGSTDTQYF. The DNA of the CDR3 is TGTGCCAGCAGCTCAGGACTAGGAGGTTCCACAGATACGCAGTATTTT.

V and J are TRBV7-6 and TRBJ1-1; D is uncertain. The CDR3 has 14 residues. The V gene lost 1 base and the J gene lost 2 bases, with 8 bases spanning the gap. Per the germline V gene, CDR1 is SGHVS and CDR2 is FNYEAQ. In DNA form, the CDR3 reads TGTGCCAGCAGCTTAGTAATTGGCAACACTGAAGCTTTCTTT. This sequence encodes CASSLVIGNTEAFF.